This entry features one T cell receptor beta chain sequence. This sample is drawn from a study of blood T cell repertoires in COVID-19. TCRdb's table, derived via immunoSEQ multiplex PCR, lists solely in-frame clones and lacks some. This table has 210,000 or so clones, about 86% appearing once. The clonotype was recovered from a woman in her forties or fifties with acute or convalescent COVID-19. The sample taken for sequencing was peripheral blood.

CDR3 region: CASSYRGSSNQPQHF. The CDR3 DNA follows: TGTGCCAGCAGTTACAGGGGATCGAGCAATCAGCCCCAGCATTTT. The chain has TRBV7-2 and TRBJ1-5; 7 bases match TRBD1. The CDR3 runs 15 residues. V lost 6 bases to trimming and J lost 1 base; unmatched junction nucleotides: 6. The germline V gene encodes CDR1 SGHTA and CDR2 FQGNSA.